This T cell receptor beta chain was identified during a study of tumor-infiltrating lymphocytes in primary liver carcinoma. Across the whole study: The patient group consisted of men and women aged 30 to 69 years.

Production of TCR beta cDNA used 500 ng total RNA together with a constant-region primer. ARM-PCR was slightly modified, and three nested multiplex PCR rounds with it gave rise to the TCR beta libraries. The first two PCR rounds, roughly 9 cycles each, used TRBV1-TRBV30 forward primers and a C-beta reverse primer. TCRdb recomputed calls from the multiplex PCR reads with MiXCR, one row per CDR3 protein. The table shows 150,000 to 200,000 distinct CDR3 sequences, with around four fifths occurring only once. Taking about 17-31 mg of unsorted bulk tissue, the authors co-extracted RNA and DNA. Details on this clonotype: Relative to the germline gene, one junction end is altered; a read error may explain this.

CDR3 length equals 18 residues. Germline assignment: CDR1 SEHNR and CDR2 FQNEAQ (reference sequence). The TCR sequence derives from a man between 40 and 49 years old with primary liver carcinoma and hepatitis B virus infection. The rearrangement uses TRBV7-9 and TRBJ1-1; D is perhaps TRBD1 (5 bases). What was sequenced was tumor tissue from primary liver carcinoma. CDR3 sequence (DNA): TGTGCCAGGAGCTTAGGCCAAGTCCGTCCGGGACCGAACACTGAAACTTTCTTT. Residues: CARSLGQVRPGPNTETFF.